This T cell receptor (beta chain) was recovered during a study of OX40 agonist ivuxolimab in advanced cancers. The CDR3 covers 11 residues. Trimming shortened V by 3 bases and J by 4 bases, and 4 bases separated the two germline ends. Germline CDR1 ENHRY, CDR2 SYGVKD. As to this clone: At the DNA level, this CDR3 is encoded by other sequences in the same sample as well.

Sequenced by immunoSEQ multiplex PCR; TCRdb stores in-frame clones only, minus some. The table has tens of thousands of clones, more than 85% seen once. The rearrangement joins TRBV10-3 to TRBJ2-7, with D unresolved. This specimen was CD4+ or CD8+ T cells sorted from blood, taken in a trial of the OX40 agonist ivuxolimab. The clonotype was recovered from an adult with an advanced solid tumor such as melanoma, head and neck, liver or kidney cancer. As DNA, the CDR3 is TGTGCCATCAGTGAAGGGTACGAGCAGTACTTC. Its protein is CAISEGYEQYF.